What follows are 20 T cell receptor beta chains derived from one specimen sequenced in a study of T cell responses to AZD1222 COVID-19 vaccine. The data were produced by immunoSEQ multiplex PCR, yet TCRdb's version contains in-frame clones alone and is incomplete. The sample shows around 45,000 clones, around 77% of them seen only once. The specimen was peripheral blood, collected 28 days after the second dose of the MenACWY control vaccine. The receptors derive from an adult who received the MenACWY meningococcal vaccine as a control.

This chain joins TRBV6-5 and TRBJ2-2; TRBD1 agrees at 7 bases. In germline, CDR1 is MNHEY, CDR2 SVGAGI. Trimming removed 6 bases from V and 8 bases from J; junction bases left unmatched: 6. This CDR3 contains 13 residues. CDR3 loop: CASRTGVWGELFF. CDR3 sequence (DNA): TGTGCCAGCAGAACAGGGGTATGGGGGGAGCTGTTTTTT.

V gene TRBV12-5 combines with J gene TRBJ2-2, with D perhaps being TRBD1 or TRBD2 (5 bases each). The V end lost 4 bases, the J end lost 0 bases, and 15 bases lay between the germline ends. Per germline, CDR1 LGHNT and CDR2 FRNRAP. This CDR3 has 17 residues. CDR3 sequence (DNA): TGTGCTAGTGGTTGGAATTCCGGGGCTTCGAACACCGGGGAGCTGTTTTTT. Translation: CASGWNSGASNTGELFF.

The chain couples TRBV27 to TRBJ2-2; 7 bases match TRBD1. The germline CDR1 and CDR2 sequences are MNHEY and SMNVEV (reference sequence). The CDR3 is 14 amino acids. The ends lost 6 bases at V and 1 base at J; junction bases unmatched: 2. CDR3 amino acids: CASRGTVNTGELFF. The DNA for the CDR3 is TGTGCCAGCAGGGGGACAGTGAACACCGGGGAGCTGTTTTTT.

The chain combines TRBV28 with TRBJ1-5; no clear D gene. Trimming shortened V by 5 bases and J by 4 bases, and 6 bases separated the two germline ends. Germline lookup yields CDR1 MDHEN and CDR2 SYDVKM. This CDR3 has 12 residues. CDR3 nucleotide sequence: TGTGCCAGCAGTCAGGAAAATCAGCCCCAGCATTTT. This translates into CASSQENQPQHF.

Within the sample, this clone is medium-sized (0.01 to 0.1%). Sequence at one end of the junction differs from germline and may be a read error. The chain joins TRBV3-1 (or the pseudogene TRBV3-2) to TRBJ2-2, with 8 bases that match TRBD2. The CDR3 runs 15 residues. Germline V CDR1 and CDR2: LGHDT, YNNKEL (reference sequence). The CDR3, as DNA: TGTGCCCGCAGCTCCCGGGGGGGGGCGGGCGGGGAGCTGTTTTTT. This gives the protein CARSSRGGAGGELFF.

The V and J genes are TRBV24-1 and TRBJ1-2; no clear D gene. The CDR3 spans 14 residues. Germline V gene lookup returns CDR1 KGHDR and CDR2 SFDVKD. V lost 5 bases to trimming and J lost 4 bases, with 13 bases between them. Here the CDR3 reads CATSGSRAPYGYTF. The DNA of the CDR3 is TGTGCCACCAGTGGTTCCCGGGCCCCCTATGGCTACACCTTC.

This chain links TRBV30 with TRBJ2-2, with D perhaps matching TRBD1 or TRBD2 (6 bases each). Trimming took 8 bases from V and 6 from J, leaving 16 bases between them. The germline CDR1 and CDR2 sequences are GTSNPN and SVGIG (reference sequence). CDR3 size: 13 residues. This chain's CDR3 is CAGNGGWAGELFF. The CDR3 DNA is TGTGCCGGTAACGGGGGCTGGGCCGGGGAGCTGTTTTTT.

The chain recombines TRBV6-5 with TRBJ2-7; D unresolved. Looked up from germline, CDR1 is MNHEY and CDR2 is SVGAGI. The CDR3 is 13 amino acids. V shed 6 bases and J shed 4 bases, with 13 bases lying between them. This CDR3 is CASSSPVAYEQYF. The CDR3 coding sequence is TGTGCCAGCAGCTCTCCCGTTGCTTACGAGCAGTACTTC.

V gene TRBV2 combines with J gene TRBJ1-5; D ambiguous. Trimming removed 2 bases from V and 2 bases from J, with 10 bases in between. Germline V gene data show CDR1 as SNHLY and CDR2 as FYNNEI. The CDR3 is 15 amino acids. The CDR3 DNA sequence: TGTGCCAGCAGTGAAAGACCGCGGGGCAATCAGCCCCAGCATTTT. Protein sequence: CASSERPRGNQPQHF. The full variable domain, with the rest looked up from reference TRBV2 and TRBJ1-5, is EPEVTQTPSHQVTQMGQEVILRCVPISNHLYFYWYRQILGQKVEFLVSFYNNEISEKSEIFDDQFSVERPDGSNFTLKIRSTKLEDSAMYFCASSERPRGNQPQHFGDGTRLSIL.

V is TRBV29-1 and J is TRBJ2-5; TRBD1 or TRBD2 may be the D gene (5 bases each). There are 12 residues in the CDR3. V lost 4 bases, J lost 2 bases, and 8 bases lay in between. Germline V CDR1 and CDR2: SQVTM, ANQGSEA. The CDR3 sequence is CSVVEGQETQYF. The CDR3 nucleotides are TGCAGCGTTGTTGAGGGGCAAGAGACCCAGTACTTC.

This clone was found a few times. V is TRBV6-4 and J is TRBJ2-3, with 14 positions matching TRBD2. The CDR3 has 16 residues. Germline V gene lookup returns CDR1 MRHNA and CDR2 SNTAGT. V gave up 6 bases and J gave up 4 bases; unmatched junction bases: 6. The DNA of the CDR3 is TGTGCCAGCAGCCCCGCGGGACTAGCGGGGGCAGATACGCAGTATTTT. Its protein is CASSPAGLAGADTQYF.

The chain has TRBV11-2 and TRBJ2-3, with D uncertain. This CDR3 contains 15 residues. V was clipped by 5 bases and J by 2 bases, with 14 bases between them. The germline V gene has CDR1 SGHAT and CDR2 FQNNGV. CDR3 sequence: CASSVRWADTDTQYF. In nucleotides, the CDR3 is TGTGCCAGCAGCGTTCGGTGGGCTGACACAGATACGCAGTATTTT.

CDR3 nucleotide sequence: TGTGCCAGCAGTGAAAACCCCCCGGTTTCTGACTACACCTTC. It yields the protein CASSENPPVSDYTF. The V and J genes are TRBV2 and TRBJ1-2; D gene uncertain. The CDR3 spans 14 residues. Germline V gene lookup returns CDR1 SNHLY and CDR2 FYNNEI. With 2 bases removed from V and 10 bases from J, the gap between germline ends came to 17 bases.

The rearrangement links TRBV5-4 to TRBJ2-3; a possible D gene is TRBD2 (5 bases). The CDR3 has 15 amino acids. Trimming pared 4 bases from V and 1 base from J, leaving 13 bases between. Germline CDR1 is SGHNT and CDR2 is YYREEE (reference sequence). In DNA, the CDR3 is TGTGCCAGCAGCCTAAGCGGCACCGGCACAGATACGCAGTATTTT. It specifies CASSLSGTGTDTQYF. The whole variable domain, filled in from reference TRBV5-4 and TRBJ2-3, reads ETGVTQSPTHLIKTRGQQVTLRCSSQSGHNTVSWYQQALGQGPQFIFQYYREEENGRGNFPPRFSGLQFPNYSSELNVNALELDDSALYLCASSLSGTGTDTQYFGPGTRLTVL.

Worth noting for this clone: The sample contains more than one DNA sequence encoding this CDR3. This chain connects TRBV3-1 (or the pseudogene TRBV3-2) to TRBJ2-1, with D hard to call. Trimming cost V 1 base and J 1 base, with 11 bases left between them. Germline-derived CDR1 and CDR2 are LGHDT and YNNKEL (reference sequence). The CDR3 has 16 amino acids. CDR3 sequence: CASSQGIQSSYNEQFF. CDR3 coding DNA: TGTGCCAGCAGCCAAGGTATCCAGTCTTCCTACAATGAGCAGTTCTTC.

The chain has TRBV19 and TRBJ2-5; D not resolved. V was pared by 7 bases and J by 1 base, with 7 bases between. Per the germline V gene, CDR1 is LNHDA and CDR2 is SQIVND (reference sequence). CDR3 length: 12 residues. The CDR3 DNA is TGTGCCAGTACGTCAGGCCAAGAGACCCAGTACTTC. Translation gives CASTSGQETQYF.

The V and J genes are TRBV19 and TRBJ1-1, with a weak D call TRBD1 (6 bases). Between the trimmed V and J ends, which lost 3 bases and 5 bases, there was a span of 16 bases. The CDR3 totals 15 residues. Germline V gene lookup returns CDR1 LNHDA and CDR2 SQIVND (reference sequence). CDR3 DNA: TGTGCCAGTAGTATCCAAATACAGAGGGGGACTGAAGCTTTCTTT. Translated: CASSIQIQRGTEAFF.

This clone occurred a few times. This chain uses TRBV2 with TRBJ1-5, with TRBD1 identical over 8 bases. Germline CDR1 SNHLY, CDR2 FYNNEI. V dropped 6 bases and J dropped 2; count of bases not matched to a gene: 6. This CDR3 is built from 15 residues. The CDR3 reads CASRDRGRGNQPQHF. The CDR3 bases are TGTGCCAGCAGAGACAGGGGACGGGGCAATCAGCCCCAGCATTTT.

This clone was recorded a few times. CDR3 sequence reads: CASSLRRDSGNTIYF. CDR3 DNA sequence: TGTGCCAGCAGCTTGCGACGGGACTCTGGAAACACCATATATTTT. This chain connects TRBV11-2 to TRBJ1-3; no firm D call. The V end lost 3 bases, the J end lost 0 bases, and 9 bases lay between the germline ends. CDR1 is SGHAT, CDR2 FQNNGV, per germline. CDR3 length: 15 amino acids. Full variable domain (missing parts from reference TRBV11-2 and TRBJ1-3): EAGVAQSPRYKIIEKRQSVAFWCNPISGHATLYWYQQILGQGPKLLIQFQNNGVVDDSQLPKDRFSAERLKGVDSTLKIQPAKLEDSAVYLCASSLRRDSGNTIYFGEGSWLTVV.

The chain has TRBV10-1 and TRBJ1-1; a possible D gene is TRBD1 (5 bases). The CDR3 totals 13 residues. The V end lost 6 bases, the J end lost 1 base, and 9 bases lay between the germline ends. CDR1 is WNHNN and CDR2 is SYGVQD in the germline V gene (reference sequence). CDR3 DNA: TGCGCCAGCAGGGGAGGACAGAACACTGAAGCTTTCTTT. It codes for CASRGGQNTEAFF.